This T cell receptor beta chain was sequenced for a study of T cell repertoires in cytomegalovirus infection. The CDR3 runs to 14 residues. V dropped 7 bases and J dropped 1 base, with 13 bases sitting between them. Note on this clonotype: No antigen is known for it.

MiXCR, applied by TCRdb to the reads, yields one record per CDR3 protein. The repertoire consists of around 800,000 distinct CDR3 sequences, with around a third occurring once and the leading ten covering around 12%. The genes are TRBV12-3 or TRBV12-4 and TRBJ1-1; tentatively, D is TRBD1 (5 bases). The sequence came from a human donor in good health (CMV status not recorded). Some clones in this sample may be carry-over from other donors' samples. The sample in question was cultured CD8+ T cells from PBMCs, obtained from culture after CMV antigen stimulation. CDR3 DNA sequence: TGTGCCAGCACCCACGGGGCCCCGAACACTGAAGCTTTCTTT. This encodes CASTHGAPNTEAFF.